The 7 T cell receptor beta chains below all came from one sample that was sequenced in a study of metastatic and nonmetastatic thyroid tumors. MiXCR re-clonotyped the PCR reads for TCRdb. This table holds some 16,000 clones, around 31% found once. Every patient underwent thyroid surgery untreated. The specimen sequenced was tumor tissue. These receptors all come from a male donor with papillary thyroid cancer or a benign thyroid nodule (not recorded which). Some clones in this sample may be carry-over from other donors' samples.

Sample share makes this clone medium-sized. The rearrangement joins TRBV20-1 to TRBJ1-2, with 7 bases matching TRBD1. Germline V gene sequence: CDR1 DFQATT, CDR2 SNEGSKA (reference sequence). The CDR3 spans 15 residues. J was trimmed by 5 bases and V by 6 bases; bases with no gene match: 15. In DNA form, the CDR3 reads TGCAGTGCAGAGCGCCAGACAGGGTCGGGGTATGGCTACACCTTC. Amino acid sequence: CSAERQTGSGYGYTF.

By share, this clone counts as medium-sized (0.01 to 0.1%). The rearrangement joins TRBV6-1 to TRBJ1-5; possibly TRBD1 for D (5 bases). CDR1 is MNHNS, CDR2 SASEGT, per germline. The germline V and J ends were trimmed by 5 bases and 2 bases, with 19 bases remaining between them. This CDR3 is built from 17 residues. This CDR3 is CASSKAPSLGGNQPQHF. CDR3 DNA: TGTGCCAGCAGTAAGGCCCCGTCCCTGGGGGGCAATCAGCCCCAGCATTTT.

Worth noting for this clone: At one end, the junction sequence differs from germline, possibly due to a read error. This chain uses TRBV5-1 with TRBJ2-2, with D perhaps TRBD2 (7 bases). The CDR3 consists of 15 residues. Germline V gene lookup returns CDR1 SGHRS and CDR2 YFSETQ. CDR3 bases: TGTGCCAGCAGTTTTGACAGGATTGGGAGCGGGGAGCTCTTTTTT. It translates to CASSFDRIGSGELFF. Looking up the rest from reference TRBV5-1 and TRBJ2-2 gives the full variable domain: KAGVTQTPRYLIKTRGQQVTLSCSPISGHRSVSWYQQTPGQGLQFLFEYFSETQRNKGNFPGRFSGRQFSNSRSEMNVSTLELGDSALYLCASSFDRIGSGELFFGEGSRLTVL.

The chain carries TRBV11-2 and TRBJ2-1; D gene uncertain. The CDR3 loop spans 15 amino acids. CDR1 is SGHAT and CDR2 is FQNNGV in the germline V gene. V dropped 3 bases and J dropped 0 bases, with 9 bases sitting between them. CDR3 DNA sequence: TGTGCCAGCAGCTTCATCATTAGCTCCTACAATGAGCAGTTCTTC. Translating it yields CASSFIISSYNEQFF.

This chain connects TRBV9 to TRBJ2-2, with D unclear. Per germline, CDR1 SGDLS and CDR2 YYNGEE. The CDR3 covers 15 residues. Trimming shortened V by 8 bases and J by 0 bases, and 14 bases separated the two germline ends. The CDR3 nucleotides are TGTGCCAGTAGTCTCGGCTGTGCGAACACCGGGGAGCTGTTTTTT. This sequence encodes CASSLGCANTGELFF. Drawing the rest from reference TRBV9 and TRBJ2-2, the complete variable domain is DSGVTQTPKHLITATGQRVTLRCSPRSGDLSVYWYQQSLDQGLQFLIQYYNGEERAKGNILERFSAQQFPDLHSELNLSSLELGDSALYFCASSLGCANTGELFFGEGSRLTVL.

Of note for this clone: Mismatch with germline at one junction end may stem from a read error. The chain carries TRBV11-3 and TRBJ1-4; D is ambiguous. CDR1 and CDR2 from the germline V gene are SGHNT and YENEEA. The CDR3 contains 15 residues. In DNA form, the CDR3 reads TGTGCCAGCAGCTCTGGGTGCAGAACTAATGACAAACTGTTTTTT. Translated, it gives CASSSGCRTNDKLFF.

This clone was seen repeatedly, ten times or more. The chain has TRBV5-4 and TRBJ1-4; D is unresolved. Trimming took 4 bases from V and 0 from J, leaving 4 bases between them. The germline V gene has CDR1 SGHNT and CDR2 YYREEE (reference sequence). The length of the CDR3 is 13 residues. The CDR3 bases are TGTGCCAGCAGCAGTGCAACTAATGAAAAACTGTTTTTT. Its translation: CASSSATNEKLFF.